This T cell receptor (beta chain) was sequenced for a study of OX40 agonist ivuxolimab in advanced cancers. Trimming took 1 base from V and 1 from J, leaving 11 bases between them. Per germline, CDR1 SGHRS and CDR2 YFSETQ. CDR3 length: 16 residues. Measured with immunoSEQ multiplex PCR; TCRdb has only the in-frame clones, and not every one. This table holds fewer than 65,000 clones, roughly 78% found once. The study's findings and limits: Partial responders at 0.1-3.0 mg/kg had among the lowest clonal expansion.

As to this clone: What it binds is not known.

The input for sequencing was CD4+ or CD8+ T cells sorted from blood, taken in a trial of the OX40 agonist ivuxolimab. The clonotype comes from an adult with an advanced solid tumor such as melanoma, head and neck, liver or kidney cancer. The chain recombines TRBV5-1 with TRBJ2-2; D may be TRBD1 (6 bases). CDR3 in amino acids: CASSLTGSLNTGELFF. The DNA for the CDR3 is TGCGCCAGCAGCTTGACAGGGAGTCTGAACACCGGGGAGCTGTTTTTT.